The 8 T cell receptor beta chains given below trace back to one sample, sequenced in a study of T-cell reconstitution after alpha-beta-depleted transplantation in children. Unique molecular identifiers were incorporated when the TCRbeta library was constructed. In TCRdb, the PCR reads were re-called with MiXCR into one record per CDR3 protein. Among about 180,000 distinct CDR3 sequences, around 10% were seen once, and the ten largest hold under 15%. Sample: PBMCs, taken before TCRalphabeta/CD19-depleted stem cell transplant. Source of these receptors: a boy younger than 10 with acute myeloid leukemia, due to receive a stem cell transplant.

This clonotype was recorded many times. The chain couples TRBV21-1 to TRBJ2-7; TRBD1 is taken as the D call from the table, unchecked against the DNA. TRBV21-1 is classified as a pseudogene. The CDR3 extends over 15 amino acids. CDR3 DNA sequence: TGTGCCAGCAGCAAAGAAGGGGAACAGTCCTACGAGCAGTACGTC. Encoded protein: CASSKEGEQSYEQYV.

With respect to this clonotype: Just one base apart from a much larger clone, this may be a read error. The chain joins TRBV7-9 to TRBJ2-1, with TRBD2 matching over 13 bases. The V gene's germline CDR1 is SEHNR and CDR2 FQNEAQ (reference sequence). This CDR3 is 17 amino acids long. The CDR3 sequence: CTSRPILAGGGYNEQFF. The CDR3 bases are TGTACCAGCAGACCAATACTAGCGGGAGGGGGCTACAATGAGCAGTTCTTC.

A word on this clonotype: The junction and the germline gene differ at one end; a read error may be behind it. This chain connects TRBV3-1 to TRBJ2-4; the D call may be TRBD1 or TRBD2 (5 bases each). The CDR3 totals 17 residues. From germline, CDR1 is LGHDT and CDR2 YNNKEL (reference sequence). CDR3 in DNA: TGTGCCACCAGCCAAGTATTGGGGACCCAATCCAAAAACATTCAGTACTTC. It is translated as CATSQVLGTQSKNIQYF.

This clonotype was observed many times. The chain joins TRBV5-4 to TRBJ2-7, with 11 bases fitting TRBD2. This CDR3 comprises 14 residues. J lost 5 bases, V lost 0 bases, and 1 base had no gene match. The V gene's germline CDR1 is SGHNT and CDR2 YYREEE (reference sequence). CDR3 in DNA: TGTGCCAGCAGCTTGGAACTAGCGGGAGACGAGCAGTACTTC. It encodes CASSLELAGDEQYF.

This clonotype was picked up many times. The chain employs TRBV4-2 and TRBJ2-6, with D uncertain. V lost 0 bases and J 0 bases, leaving 12 bases between the germline ends. CDR1 LGHNA and CDR2 YNFKEQ come from the germline V gene. The length of the CDR3 is 18 residues. CDR3 loop: CASSQEPYLSSGANVLTF. As DNA, the CDR3 is TGTGCCAGCAGCCAAGAGCCTTACCTAAGCTCTGGGGCCAACGTCCTGACTTTC.

Many counts were recorded for this clonotype. This chain connects TRBV5-5 to TRBJ2-1; D may correspond to TRBD1 or TRBD2 (5 bases each). Germline V CDR1 and CDR2: SGHKS, YYEKEE (reference sequence). Trimming took off 0 bases at V and 12 bases at J, with 19 bases between the two ends. The CDR3 is made up of 15 amino acids. The CDR3 spells CASSLDSVSSRGQFF. CDR3 bases: TGTGCCAGCAGCTTGGACTCGGTCAGCTCGAGGGGGCAGTTCTTC.

This clonotype showed up many times. V gene TRBV21-1 combines with J gene TRBJ2-7; TRBD2 is the table's D call and was not checked against the DNA. TRBV21-1 is listed as a pseudogene. CDR3 length: 15 residues. The CDR3 loop is CASSRTADRTYEQYV. The CDR3 DNA reads TGTGCCAGCAGCCGGACAGCGGACAGAACCTACGAGCAGTACGTC.

At least ten counts were recorded for this clonotype. This chain connects TRBV5-5 to TRBJ2-5; a weak D match, TRBD1 (5 bases). CDR3 length equals 16 residues. Germline CDR1 reads SGHKS; CDR2 reads YYEKEE (reference sequence). V dropped 3 bases and J dropped 2 bases, with 17 bases sitting between them. As DNA, the CDR3 is TGTGCCAGCAGCTGGAAATCCCAGGGAATACAAGAGACCCAGTACTTC. It yields the protein CASSWKSQGIQETQYF.